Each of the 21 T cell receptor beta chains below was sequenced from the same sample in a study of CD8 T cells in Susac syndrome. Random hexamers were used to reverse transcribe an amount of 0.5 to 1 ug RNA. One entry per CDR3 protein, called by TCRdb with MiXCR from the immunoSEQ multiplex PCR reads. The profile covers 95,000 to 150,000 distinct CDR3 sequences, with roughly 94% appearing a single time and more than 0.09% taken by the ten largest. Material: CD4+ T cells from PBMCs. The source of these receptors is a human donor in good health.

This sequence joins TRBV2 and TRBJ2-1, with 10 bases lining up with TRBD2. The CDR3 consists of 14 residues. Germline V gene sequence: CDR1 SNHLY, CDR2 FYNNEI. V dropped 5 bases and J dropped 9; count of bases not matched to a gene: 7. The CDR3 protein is CASSRTSGVGEQFF. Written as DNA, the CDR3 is TGTGCCAGCAGTCGGACTAGCGGCGTAGGTGAGCAGTTCTTC.

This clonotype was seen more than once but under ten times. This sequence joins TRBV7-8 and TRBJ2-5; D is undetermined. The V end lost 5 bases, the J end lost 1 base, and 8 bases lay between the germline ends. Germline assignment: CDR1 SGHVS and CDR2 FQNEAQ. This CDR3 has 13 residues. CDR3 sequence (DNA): TGTGCCAGCAGCAAACACAGCCAAGAGACCCAGTACTTC. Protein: CASSKHSQETQYF.

CDR3 DNA sequence: TGTGCCAGCACCTTAGGGACTAGCGGGATTCATACCGGGGAGCTGTTTTTT. Translation: CASTLGTSGIHTGELFF. V and J are TRBV6-1 and TRBJ2-2; 13 nucleotides align to TRBD2. Trimming took 7 bases from V and 5 from J; bases not matched to a gene: 10. There are 17 residues in the CDR3. Germline loops: CDR1 MNHNS, CDR2 SASEGT.

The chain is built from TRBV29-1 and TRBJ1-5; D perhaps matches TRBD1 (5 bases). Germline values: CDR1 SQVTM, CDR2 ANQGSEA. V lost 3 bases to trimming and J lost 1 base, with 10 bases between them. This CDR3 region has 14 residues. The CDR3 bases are TGCAGCGTTGAGTTAGCAGGGAGCAATCAGCCCCAGCATTTT. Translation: CSVELAGSNQPQHF. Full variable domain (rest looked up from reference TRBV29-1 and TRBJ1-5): SAVISQKPSRDICQRGTSLTIQCQVDSQVTMMFWYRQQPGQSLTLIATANQGSEATYESGFVIDKFPISRPNLTFSTLTVSNMSPEDSSIYLCSVELAGSNQPQHFGDGTRLSIL.

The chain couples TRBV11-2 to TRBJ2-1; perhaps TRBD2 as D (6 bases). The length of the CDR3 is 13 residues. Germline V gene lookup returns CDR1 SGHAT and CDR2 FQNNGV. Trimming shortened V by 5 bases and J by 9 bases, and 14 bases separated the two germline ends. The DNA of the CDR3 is TGTGCCAGCAGCGCGCCCACCGGGGGTGAGCAGTTCTTC. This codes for CASSAPTGGEQFF.

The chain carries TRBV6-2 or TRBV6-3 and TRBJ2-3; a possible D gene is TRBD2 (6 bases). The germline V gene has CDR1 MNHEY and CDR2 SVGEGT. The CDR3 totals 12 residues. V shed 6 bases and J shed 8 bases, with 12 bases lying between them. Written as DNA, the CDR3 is TGTGCCAGCAGGGGGGACTTCAGTACGCAGTATTTT. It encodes CASRGDFSTQYF.

The CDR3 loop reads CASRPPTGQLFF. CDR3 sequence (DNA): TGTGCCAGCAGGCCTCCAACGGGACAGCTGTTTTTT. The J gene is TRBJ1-4, the V gene TRBV28; the match to TRBD1 covers 7 bases. The CDR3 loop spans 12 amino acids. CDR1 is MDHEN, CDR2 SYDVKM, per germline. V lost 6 bases and J lost 14; bases outside the gene matches: 9.

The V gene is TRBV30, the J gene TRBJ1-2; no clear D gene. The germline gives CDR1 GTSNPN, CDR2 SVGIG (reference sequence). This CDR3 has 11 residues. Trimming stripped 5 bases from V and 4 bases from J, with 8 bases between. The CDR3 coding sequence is TGTGCCTGGGGTCGCGGCTATGGCTACACCTTC. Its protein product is CAWGRGYGYTF.

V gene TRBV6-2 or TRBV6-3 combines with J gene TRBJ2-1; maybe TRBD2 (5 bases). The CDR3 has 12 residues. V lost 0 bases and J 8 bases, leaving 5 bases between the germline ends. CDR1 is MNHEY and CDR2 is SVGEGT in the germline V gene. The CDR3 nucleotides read TGTGCCAGCAGTTACTCGAGGGATGAGCAGTTCTTC. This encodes CASSYSRDEQFF.

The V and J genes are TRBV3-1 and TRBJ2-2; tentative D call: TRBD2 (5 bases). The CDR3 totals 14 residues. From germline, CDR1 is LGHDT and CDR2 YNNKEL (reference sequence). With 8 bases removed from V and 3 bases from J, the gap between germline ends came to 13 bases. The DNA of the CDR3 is TGTGCCAGCGGCGGAGGCCCCCACACCGGGGAGCTGTTTTTT. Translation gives CASGGGPHTGELFF.

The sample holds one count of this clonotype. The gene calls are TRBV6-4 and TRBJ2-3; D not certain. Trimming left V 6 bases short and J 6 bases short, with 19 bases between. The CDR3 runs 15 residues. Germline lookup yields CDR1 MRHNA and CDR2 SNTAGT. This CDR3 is CASRVSSARADTQYF. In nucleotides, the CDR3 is TGTGCCAGCAGAGTAAGCAGCGCACGGGCCGATACGCAGTATTTT.

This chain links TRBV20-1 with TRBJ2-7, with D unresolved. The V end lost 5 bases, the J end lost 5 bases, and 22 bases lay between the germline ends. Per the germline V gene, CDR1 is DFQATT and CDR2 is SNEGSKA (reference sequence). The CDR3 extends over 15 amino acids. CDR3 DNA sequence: TGCAGTGCTGGCTCCGGGCCCCTCAATCCCCACGAGCAGTACTTC. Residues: CSAGSGPLNPHEQYF.

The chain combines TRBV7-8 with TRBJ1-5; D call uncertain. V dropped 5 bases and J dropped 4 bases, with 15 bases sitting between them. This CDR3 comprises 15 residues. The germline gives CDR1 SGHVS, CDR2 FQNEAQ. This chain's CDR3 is CASSLGRWGNQPQHF. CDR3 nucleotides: TGTGCCAGCAGCCTCGGCCGGTGGGGTAATCAGCCCCAGCATTTT.

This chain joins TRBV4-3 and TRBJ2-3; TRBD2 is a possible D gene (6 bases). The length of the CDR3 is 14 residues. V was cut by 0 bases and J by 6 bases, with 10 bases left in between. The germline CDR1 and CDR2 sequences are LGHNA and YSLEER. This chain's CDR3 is CASSQEAGGDTQYF. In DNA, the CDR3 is TGCGCCAGCAGCCAAGAGGCTGGAGGGGATACGCAGTATTTT.

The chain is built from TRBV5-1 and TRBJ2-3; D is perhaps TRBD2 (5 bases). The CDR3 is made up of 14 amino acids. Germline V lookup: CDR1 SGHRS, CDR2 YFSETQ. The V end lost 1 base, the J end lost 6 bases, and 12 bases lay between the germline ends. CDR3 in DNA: TGCGCCAGCAGCTTGTCCCGGACGGGGGATACGCAGTATTTT. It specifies CASSLSRTGDTQYF.

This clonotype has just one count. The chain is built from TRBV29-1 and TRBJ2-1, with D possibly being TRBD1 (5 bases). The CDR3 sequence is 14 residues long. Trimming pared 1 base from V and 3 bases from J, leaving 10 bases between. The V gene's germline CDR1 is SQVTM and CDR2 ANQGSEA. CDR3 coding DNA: TGCAGCGTTGAAGGGCAGGGTAACTACAATGAGCAGTTCTTC. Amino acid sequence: CSVEGQGNYNEQFF.

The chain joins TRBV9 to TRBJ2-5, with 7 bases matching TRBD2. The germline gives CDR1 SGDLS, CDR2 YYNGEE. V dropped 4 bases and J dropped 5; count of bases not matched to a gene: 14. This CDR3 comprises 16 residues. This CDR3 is CASSPIGGGPWETQYF. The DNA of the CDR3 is TGTGCCAGCAGCCCCATCGGGGGAGGGCCCTGGGAGACCCAGTACTTC.

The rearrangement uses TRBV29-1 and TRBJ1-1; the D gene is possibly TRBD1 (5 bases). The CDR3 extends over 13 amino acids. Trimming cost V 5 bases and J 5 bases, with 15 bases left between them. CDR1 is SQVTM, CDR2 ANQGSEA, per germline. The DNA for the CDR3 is TGCAGCGTTCCAGGGTTAAGAAGGACTGAAGCTTTCTTT. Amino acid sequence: CSVPGLRRTEAFF.

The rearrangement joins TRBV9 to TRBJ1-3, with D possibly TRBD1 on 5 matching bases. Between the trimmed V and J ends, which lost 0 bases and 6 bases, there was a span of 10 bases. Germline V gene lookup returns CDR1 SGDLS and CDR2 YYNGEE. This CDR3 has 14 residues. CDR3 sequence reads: CASSVGRVANTIYF. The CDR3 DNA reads TGTGCCAGCAGCGTAGGCAGGGTTGCAAACACCATATATTTT. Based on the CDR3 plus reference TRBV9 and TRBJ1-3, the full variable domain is DSGVTQTPKHLITATGQRVTLRCSPRSGDLSVYWYQQSLDQGLQFLIQYYNGEERAKGNILERFSAQQFPDLHSELNLSSLELGDSALYFCASSVGRVANTIYFGEGSWLTVV.

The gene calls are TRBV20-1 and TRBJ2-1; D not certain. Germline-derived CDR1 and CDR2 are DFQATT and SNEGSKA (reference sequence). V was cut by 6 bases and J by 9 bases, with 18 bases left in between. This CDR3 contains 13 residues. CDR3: CSAGVLVTVEQFF. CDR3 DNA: TGCAGTGCGGGTGTTTTAGTTACGGTTGAGCAGTTCTTC.

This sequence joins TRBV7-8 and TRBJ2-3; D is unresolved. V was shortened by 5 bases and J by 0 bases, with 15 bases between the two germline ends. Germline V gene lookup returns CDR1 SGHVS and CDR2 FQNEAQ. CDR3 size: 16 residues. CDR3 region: CASSLTGRTSTDTQYF. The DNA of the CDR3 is TGTGCCAGCAGCCTTACGGGCAGAACTAGCACAGATACGCAGTATTTT.